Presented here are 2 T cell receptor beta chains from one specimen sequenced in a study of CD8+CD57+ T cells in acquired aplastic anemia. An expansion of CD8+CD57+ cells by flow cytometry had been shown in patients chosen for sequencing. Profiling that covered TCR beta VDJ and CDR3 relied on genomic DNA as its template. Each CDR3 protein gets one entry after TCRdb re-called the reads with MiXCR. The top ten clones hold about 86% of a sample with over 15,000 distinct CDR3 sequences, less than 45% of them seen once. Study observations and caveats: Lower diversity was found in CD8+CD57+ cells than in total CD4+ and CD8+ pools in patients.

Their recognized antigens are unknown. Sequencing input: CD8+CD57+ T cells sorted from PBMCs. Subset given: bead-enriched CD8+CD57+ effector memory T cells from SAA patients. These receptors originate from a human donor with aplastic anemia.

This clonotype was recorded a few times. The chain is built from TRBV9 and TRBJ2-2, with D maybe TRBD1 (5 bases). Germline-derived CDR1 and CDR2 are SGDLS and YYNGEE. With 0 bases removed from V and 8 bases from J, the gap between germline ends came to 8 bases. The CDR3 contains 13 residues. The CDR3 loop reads CASSVDRQGELFF. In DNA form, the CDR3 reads TGTGCCAGCAGCGTAGACCGACAGGGGGAGCTGTTTTTT.

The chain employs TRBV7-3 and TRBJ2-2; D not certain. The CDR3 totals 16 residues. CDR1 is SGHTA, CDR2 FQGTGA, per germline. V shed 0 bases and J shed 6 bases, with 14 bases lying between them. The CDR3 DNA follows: TGTGCCAGCAGCTTAACGGCGGCCGAGGAGTCCGGGGAGCTGTTTTTT. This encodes CASSLTAAEESGELFF.